Reported below is one T cell receptor beta chain. The sample belongs to a study of blood T cell repertoires in COVID-19. At the level of the study: Samples came from the United States, Italy and Spain, spanning acute and convalescent COVID-19. T cells, B-cell-depleted T cells, or PBMCs provided the cDNA or gDNA that served as material.

From germline, CDR1 is LGHDT and CDR2 YNNKEL (reference sequence). The CDR3 totals 14 residues. The ends were cut back, 4 bases at V and 6 bases at J, with 15 bases in the middle. The authors' processing: Reference gene primers were amplified, and this amplification served to estimate nucleated cell counts. Method: immunoSEQ multiplex PCR; TCRdb's copy keeps in-frame clones and lacks some. Clonal size and the V and J genes are those of that table, whereas D and trimming came from the DNA. The repertoire holds fewer than 500,000 clones, about nine tenths seen once, with over 1.3% in the top ten. Input material: peripheral blood. The V and J genes are TRBV3-1 (or the pseudogene TRBV3-2) and TRBJ1-2; weak D call: TRBD1 (5 bases). The clonotype was recovered from a woman aged 30 to 39 with active or convalescent COVID-19. The CDR3 here is CASSPDRLRDGYTF. CDR3 bases: TGTGCCAGCAGCCCAGACAGACTGCGGGATGGCTACACCTTC.